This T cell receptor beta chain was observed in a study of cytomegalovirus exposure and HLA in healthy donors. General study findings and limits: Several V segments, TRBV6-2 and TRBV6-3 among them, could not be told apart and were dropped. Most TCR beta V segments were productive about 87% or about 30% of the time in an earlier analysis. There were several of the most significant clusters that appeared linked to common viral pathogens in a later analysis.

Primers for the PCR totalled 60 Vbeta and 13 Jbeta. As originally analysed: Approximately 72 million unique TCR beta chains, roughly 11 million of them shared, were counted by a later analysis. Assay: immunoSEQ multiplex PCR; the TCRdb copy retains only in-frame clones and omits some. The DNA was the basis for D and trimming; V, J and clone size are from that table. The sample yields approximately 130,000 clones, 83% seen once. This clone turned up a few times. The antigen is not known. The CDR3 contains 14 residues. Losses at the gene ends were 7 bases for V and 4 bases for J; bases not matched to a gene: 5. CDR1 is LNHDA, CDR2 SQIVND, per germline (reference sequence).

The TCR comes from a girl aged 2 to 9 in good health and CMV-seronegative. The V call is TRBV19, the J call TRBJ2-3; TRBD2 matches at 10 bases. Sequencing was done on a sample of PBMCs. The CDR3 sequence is CASKQAGGSDTQYF. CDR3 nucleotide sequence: TGTGCCAGTAAGCAAGCGGGAGGGTCAGATACGCAGTATTTT.